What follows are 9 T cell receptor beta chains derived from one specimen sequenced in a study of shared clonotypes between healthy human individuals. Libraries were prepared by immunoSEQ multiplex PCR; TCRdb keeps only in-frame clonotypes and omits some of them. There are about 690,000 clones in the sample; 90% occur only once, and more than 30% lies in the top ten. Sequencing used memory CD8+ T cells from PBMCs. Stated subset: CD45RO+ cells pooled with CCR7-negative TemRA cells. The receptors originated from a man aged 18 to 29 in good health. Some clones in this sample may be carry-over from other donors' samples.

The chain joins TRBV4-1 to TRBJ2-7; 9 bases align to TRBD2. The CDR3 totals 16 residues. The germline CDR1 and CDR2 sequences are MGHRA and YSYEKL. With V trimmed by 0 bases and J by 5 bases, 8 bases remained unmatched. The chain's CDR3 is CASSQDSGSPPDEQYF. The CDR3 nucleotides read TGCGCCAGCAGCCAAGATAGCGGGAGCCCGCCGGACGAGCAGTACTTC.

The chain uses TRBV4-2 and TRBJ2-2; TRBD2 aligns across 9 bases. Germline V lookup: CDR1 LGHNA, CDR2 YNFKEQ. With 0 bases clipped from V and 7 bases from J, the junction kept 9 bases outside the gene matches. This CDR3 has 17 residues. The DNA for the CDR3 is TGTGCCAGCAGCCAAGATAAGGCTAGCGGGATCGGCGGGGAGCTGTTTTTT. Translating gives CASSQDKASGIGGELFF.

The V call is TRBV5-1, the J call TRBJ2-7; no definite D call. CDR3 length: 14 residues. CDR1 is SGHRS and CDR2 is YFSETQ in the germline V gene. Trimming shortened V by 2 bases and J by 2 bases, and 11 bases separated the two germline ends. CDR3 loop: CASSLSSSPYEQYF. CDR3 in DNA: TGCGCCAGCAGCTTATCGTCGTCGCCCTACGAGCAGTACTTC.

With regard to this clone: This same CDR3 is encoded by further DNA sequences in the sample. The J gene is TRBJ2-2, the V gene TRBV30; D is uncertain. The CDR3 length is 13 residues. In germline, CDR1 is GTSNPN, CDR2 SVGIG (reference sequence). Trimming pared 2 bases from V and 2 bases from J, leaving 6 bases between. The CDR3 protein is CAWSLGNTGELFF. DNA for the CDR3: TGTGCCTGGAGTTTAGGAAACACCGGGGAGCTGTTTTTT.

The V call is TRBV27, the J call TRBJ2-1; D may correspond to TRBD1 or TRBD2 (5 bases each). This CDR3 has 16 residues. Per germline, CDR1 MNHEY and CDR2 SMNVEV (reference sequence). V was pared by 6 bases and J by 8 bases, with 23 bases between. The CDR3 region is CASSPSAGTLGYEQFF. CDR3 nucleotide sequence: TGTGCCAGCAGCCCCTCGGCAGGGACCCTCGGTTATGAGCAGTTCTTC.

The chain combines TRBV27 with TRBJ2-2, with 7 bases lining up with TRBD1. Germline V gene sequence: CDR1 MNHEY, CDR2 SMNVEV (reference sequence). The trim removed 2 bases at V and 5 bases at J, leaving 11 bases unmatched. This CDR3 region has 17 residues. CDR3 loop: CASSLIYDRVGTGELFF. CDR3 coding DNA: TGTGCCAGCAGTTTAATATACGACAGGGTGGGGACCGGGGAGCTGTTTTTT.

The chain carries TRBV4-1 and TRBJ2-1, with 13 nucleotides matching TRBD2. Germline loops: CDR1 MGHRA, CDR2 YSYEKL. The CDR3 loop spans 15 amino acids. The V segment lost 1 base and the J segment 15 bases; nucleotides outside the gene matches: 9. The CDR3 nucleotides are TGCGCCAGCAGCCAAGGGGGACTAGCGGGACAAGGTGGGTTCTTC. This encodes CASSQGGLAGQGGFF.

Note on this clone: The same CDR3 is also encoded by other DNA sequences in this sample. The CDR3 bases are TGTGCCAGCAGTTACTCAGGGGGGGCTAACTATGGCTACACCTTC. The encoded protein is CASSYSGGANYGYTF. The chain is built from TRBV6-5 and TRBJ1-2; possible D gene TRBD1, 6 bases. This CDR3 contains 15 residues. Trimming took 0 bases from V and 0 from J, leaving 8 bases between them. Germline assignment: CDR1 MNHEY and CDR2 SVGAGI.

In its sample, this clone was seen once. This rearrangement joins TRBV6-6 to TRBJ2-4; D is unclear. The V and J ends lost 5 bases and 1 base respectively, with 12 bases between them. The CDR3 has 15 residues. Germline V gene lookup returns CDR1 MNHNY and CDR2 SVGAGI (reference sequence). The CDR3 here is CASSPGSPAKNIQYF. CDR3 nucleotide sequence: TGTGCCAGCAGTCCCGGCAGCCCTGCCAAAAACATTCAGTACTTC.